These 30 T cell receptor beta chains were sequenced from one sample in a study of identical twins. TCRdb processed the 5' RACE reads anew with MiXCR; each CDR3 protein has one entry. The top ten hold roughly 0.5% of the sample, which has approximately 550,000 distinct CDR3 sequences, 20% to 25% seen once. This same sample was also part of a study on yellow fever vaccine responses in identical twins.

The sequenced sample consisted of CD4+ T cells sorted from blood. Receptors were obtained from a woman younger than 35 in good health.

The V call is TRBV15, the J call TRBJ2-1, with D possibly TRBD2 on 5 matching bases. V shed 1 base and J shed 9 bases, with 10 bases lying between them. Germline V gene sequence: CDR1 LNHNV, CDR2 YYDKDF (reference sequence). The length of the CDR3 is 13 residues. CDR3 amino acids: CATSRGIGIEQFF. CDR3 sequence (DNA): TGTGCCACCAGCAGAGGGATCGGGATTGAGCAGTTCTTC.

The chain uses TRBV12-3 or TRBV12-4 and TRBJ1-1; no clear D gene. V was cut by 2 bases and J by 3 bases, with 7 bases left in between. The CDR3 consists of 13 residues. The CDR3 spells CASSLWGDTEAFF. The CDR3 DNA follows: TGTGCCAGCAGTTTATGGGGTGACACTGAAGCTTTCTTT.

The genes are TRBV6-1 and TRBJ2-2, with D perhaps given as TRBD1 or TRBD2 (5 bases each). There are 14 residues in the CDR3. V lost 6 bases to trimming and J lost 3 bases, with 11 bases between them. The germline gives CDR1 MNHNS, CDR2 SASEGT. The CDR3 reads CASSGASYTGELFF. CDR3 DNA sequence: TGTGCCAGCAGCGGGGCTTCTTACACCGGGGAGCTGTTTTTT.

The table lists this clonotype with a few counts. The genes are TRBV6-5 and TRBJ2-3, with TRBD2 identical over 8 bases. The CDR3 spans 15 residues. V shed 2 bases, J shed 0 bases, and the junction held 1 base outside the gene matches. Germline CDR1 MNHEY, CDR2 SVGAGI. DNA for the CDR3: TGTGCCAGCAGTTACCGCGGGGGGAGCACAGATACGCAGTATTTT. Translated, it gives CASSYRGGSTDTQYF.

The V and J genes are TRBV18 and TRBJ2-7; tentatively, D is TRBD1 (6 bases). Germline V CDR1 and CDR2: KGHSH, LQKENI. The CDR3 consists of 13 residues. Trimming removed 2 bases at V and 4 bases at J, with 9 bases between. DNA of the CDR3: TGTGCCAGCTCACCAGGGGGCCAATACGAGCAGTACGTC. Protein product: CASSPGGQYEQYV.

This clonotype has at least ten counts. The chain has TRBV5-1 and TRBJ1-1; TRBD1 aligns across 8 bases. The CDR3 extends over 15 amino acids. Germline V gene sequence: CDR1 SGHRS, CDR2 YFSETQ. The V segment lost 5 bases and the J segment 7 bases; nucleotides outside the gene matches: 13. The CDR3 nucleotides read TGCGCCAGCAGACTTGATGGACAGGGAATAGGTGAAGCTTTCTTT. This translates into CASRLDGQGIGEAFF.

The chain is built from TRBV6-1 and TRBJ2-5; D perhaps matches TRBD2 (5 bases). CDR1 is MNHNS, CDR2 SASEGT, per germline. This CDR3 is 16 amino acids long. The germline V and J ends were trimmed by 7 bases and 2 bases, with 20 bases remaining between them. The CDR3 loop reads CASTRAVSSSQETQYF. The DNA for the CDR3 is TGTGCCAGCACTAGAGCGGTTTCTAGCAGTCAAGAGACCCAGTACTTC.

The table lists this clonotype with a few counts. The CDR3 sequence is CSARESRGVFRETQYF. The DNA for the CDR3 is TGCAGTGCTAGAGAGAGCAGGGGCGTTTTCCGAGAGACCCAGTACTTC. V and J are TRBV20-1 and TRBJ2-5; D might be TRBD1 (6 bases). Trimming cost V 0 bases and J 4 bases, with 18 bases left between them. The CDR3 length is 16 residues. Germline-derived CDR1 and CDR2 are DFQATT and SNEGSKA (reference sequence).

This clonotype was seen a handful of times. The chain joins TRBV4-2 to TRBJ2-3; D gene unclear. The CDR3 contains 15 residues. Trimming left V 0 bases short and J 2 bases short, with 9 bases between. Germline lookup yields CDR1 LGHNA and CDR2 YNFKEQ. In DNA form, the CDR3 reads TGTGCCAGCAGCCAAGAAAGGGTGGTCACAGATACGCAGTATTTT. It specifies CASSQERVVTDTQYF.

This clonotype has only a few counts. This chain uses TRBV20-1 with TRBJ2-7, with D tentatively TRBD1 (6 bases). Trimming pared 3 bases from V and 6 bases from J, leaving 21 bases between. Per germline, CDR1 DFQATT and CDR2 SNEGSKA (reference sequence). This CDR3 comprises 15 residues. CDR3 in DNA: TGCAGTGCTAGTGCCCTCAGGGGAATACCTTCCGAGCAGTACTTC. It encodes CSASALRGIPSEQYF.

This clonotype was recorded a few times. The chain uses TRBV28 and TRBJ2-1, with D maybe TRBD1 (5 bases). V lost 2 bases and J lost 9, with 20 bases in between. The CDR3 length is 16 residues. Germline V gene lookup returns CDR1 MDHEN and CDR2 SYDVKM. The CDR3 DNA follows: TGTGCCAGCAGTTTAATATCTAGGGGCCCCCTAACTGAGCAGTTCTTC. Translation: CASSLISRGPLTEQFF.

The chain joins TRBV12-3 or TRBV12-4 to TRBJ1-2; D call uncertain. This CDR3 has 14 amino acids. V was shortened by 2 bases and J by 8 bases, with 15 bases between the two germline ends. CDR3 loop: CASSLNRQNAGYTF. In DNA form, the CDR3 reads TGTGCCAGCAGTTTAAACCGGCAAAATGCGGGCTACACCTTC.

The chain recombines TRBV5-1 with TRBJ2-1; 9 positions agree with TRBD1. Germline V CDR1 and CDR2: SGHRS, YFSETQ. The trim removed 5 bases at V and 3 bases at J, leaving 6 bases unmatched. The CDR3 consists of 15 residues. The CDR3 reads CASSRGTGSYNEQFF. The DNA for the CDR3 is TGCGCCAGCAGTAGGGGGACAGGGAGCTACAATGAGCAGTTCTTC.

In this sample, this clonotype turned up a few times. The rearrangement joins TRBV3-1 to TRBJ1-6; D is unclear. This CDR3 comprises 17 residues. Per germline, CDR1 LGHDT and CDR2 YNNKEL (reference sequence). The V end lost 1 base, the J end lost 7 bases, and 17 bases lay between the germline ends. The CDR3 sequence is CASSQASQTTTNSPLHF. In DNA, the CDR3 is TGTGCCAGCAGCCAAGCGAGTCAGACCACCACCAATTCACCCCTCCACTTT.

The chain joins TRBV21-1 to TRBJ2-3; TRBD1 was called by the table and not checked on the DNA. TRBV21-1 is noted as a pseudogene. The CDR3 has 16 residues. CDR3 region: CASSKARKGGTDTQYF. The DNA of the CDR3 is TGTGCCAGCAGCAAAGCCCGTAAGGGGGGAACAGATACGCAGTATTTT.

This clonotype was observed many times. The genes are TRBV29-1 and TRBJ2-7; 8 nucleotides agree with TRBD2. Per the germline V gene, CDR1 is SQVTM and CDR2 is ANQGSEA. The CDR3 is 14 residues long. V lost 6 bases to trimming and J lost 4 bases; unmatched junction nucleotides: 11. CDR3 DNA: TGCAGCGTCCTCCGGGGGGGGCCGGGTTACGAGCAGTACTTC. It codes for CSVLRGGPGYEQYF.

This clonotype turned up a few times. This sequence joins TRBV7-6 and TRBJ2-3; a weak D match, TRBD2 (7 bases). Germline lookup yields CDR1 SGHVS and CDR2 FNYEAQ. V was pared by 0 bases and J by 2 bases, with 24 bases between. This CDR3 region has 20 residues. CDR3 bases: TGTGCCAGCAGCTTAGCCCGGAAATTAGGAAGCGGGGACAACACAGATACGCAGTATTTT. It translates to CASSLARKLGSGDNTDTQYF.

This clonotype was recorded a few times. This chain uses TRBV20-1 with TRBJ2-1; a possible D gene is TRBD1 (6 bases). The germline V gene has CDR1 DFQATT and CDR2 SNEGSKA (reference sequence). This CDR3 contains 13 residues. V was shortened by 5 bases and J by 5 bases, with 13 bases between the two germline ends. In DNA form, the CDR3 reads TGCAGTGCTCCATCCGGGACAAACAATGAGCAGTTCTTC. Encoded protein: CSAPSGTNNEQFF.

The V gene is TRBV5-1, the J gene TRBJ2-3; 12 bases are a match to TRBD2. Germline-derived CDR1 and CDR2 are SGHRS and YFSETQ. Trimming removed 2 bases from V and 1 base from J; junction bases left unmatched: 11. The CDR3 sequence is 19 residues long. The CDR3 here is CASSFFGLAGGPGTDTQYF. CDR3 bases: TGCGCCAGCAGCTTCTTTGGTCTAGCGGGAGGGCCTGGCACAGATACGCAGTATTTT.

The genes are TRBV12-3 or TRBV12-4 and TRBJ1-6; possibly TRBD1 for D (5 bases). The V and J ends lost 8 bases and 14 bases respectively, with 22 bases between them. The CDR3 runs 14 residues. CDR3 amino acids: CASAPQGGTGTLHF. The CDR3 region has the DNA TGTGCCAGCGCCCCCCAGGGCGGGACTGGGACCCTCCACTTT.

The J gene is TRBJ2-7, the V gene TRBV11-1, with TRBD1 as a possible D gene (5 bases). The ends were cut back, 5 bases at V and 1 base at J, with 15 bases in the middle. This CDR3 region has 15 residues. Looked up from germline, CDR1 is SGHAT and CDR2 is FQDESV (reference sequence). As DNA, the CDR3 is TGTGCCAGCAGCCAGTCACAGGTCCCTTCCTACGAGCAGTACGTC. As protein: CASSQSQVPSYEQYV.

In DNA, the CDR3 is TGCGCCAGCAGCCAAGTCGGCCGGGGTGAGAACACTGAAGCTTTCTTT. Its protein is CASSQVGRGENTEAFF. The chain is built from TRBV4-1 and TRBJ1-1; D remains unclear. V was pared by 1 base and J by 1 base, with 13 bases between. Germline V gene sequence: CDR1 MGHRA, CDR2 YSYEKL. The CDR3 sequence is 16 residues long.

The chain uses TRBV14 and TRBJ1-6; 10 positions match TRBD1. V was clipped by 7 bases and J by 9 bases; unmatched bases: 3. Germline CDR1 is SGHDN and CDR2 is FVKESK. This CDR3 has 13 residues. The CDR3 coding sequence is TGTGCCAGCAACCGACAGGGGGCTTCACCCCTCCACTTT. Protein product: CASNRQGASPLHF.

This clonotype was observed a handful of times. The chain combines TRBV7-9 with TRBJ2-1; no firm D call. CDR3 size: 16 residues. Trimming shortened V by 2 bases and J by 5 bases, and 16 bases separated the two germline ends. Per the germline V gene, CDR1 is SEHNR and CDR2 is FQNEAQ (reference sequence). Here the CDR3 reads CASSLRSYRDHNEQFF. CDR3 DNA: TGTGCCAGCAGCTTACGGTCCTACCGAGACCACAATGAGCAGTTCTTC.

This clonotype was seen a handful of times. The CDR3 DNA reads as TGTGCCAGCAGCTTTTACGGGTATCGGTTCTTC. Translating it yields CASSFYGYRFF. The V and J genes are TRBV7-2 and TRBJ2-1; D gene unclear. The CDR3 extends over 11 amino acids. Germline lookup yields CDR1 SGHTA and CDR2 FQGNSA. The ends were cut back, 3 bases at V and 15 bases at J, with 12 bases in the middle.

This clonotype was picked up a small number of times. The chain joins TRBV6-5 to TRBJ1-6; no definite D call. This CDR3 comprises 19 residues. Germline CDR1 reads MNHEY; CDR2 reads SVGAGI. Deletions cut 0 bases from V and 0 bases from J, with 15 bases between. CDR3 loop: CASSYSVLSVSSYNSPLHF. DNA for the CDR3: TGTGCCAGCAGTTACTCGGTTCTGTCAGTGAGCTCCTATAATTCACCCCTCCACTTT.

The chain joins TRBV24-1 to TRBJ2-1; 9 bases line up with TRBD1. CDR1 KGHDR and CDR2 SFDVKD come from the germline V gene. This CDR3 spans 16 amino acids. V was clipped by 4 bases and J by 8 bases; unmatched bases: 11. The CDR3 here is CATSDRGQGVGDEQFF. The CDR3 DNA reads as TGTGCCACCAGTGACCGGGGACAGGGCGTCGGTGATGAGCAGTTCTTC.

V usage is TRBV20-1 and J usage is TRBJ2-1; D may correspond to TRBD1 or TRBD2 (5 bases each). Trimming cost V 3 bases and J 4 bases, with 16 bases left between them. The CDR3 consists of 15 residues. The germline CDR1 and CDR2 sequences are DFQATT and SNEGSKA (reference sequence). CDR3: CSASPNMGRYNEQFF. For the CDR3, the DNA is TGCAGTGCTAGCCCCAACATGGGACGGTACAATGAGCAGTTCTTC.

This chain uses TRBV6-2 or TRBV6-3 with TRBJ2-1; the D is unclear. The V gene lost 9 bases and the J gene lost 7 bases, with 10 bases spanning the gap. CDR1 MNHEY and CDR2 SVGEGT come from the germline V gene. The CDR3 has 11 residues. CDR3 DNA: TGTGCCAGTACACGATTAAATGAGCAGTTCTTC. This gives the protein CASTRLNEQFF.

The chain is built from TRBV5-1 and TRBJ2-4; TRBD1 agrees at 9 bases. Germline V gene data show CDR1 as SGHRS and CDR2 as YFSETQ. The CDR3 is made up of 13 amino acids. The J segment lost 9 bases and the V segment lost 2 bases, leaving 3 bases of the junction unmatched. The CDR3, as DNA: TGCGCCAGCAGCTTAGACAGGGGGATCATTCAGTACTTC. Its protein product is CASSLDRGIIQYF. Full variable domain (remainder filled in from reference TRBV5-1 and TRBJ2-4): KAGVTQTPRYLIKTRGQQVTLSCSPISGHRSVSWYQQTPGQGLQFLFEYFSETQRNKGNFPGRFSGRQFSNSRSEMNVSTLELGDSALYLCASSLDRGIIQYFGAGTRLSVL.